Each of the 15 T cell receptor beta chains below was sequenced from the same sample in a study of blood T cell repertoires in COVID-19. This table comes from immunoSEQ multiplex PCR, and its TCRdb copy is limited to in-frame clones, with some not included. The table has 200,000 to 250,000 clones, around 80% seen once; the top ten hold approximately 20%. The sequenced sample consisted of peripheral blood. These receptors were taken from a man aged 30 to 45 with active or convalescent COVID-19.

CDR3 region: CASRAPGNTIYF. The DNA of the CDR3 is TGTGCCAGCCGCGCCCCGGGAAACACCATATATTTT. The chain links TRBV12-3 or TRBV12-4 to TRBJ1-3; the D is unclear. V was pared by 8 bases and J by 4 bases, with 9 bases between. The length of the CDR3 is 12 residues.

The chain employs TRBV28 and TRBJ1-2; tentative D call: TRBD1 (6 bases). CDR1 and CDR2 (germline): MDHEN, SYDVKM. The length of the CDR3 is 15 residues. The ends were cut back, 2 bases at V and 5 bases at J, with 15 bases in the middle. The CDR3 bases are TGTGCCAGCAGTTTAGGTGGGGGCTACGGTTATGGCTACACCTTC. Its translation is CASSLGGGYGYGYTF.

V gene TRBV4-2 combines with J gene TRBJ1-3, with 7 bases lining up with TRBD1. V gave up 0 bases and J gave up 2 bases; unmatched junction bases: 4. Germline CDR1 and CDR2: LGHNA and YNFKEQ. The CDR3 sequence is 16 residues long. CDR3 in amino acids: CASSQDGQGAGNTIYF. Here the CDR3 DNA reads TGTGCCAGCAGCCAAGATGGTCAGGGGGCTGGAAACACCATATATTTT.

The gene calls are TRBV24-1 and TRBJ2-1; D is possibly TRBD1 (5 bases). Germline CDR1 KGHDR, CDR2 SFDVKD. Deletions cut 4 bases from V and 5 bases from J, with 5 bases between. CDR3 length equals 12 residues. The CDR3 spells CATSDRDNEQFF. The CDR3 region has the DNA TGTGCCACCAGTGACAGGGACAATGAGCAGTTCTTC.

This rearrangement joins TRBV5-1 to TRBJ2-3; 9 bases line up with TRBD2. V was clipped by 3 bases and J by 5 bases; unmatched bases: 10. CDR1 and CDR2 from the germline V gene are SGHRS and YFSETQ. The CDR3 covers 16 residues. The CDR3 DNA sequence: TGCGCCAGCAGCTCCGCCTCTGCGGGAGGGCAAGATACGCAGTATTTT. This codes for CASSSASAGGQDTQYF. Supplemented by reference TRBV5-1 and TRBJ2-3, the full variable domain reads KAGVTQTPRYLIKTRGQQVTLSCSPISGHRSVSWYQQTPGQGLQFLFEYFSETQRNKGNFPGRFSGRQFSNSRSEMNVSTLELGDSALYLCASSSASAGGQDTQYFGPGTRLTVL.

This chain uses TRBV28 with TRBJ1-1, with TRBD1 as a possible D gene (5 bases). V gave up 1 base and J gave up 3 bases, with 15 bases separating them. This CDR3 comprises 16 residues. From germline, CDR1 is MDHEN and CDR2 SYDVKM. This CDR3 is CASSLYATVDHTEAFF. For the CDR3, the DNA is TGTGCCAGCAGTTTATATGCGACAGTTGACCACACTGAAGCTTTCTTT.

The chain recombines TRBV29-1 with TRBJ2-1, with no clear D. The CDR3 consists of 13 residues. V lost 5 bases, J lost 0 bases, and 8 bases lay in between. Germline V lookup: CDR1 SQVTM, CDR2 ANQGSEA. In nucleotides, the CDR3 is TGCAGCGTTCATCCGAGCTCCTACAATGAGCAGTTCTTC. The encoded protein is CSVHPSSYNEQFF.

The rearrangement uses TRBV28 and TRBJ1-3; D is undetermined. The CDR3 has 12 residues. CDR1 and CDR2 (germline): MDHEN, SYDVKM. Trimming removed 7 bases at V and 4 bases at J, with 8 bases between. This CDR3 reads CASTSLGNTIYF. CDR3 sequence (DNA): TGTGCCAGCACGTCCCTCGGAAACACCATATATTTT.

As to this clone: The same CDR3 also results from other DNA sequences found in this sample. The chain couples TRBV7-9 to TRBJ2-7, with D possibly matching TRBD2 (6 bases). V gave up 5 bases and J gave up 2 bases, with 7 bases separating them. The CDR3 runs to 12 residues. Germline loops: CDR1 SEHNR, CDR2 FQNEAQ (reference sequence). CDR3 in amino acids: CASSGGTYEQYF. CDR3 DNA sequence: TGTGCCAGCAGCGGAGGGACCTACGAGCAGTACTTC. Variable domain in full (rest from reference TRBV7-9 and TRBJ2-7): DTGVSQNPRHKITKRGQNVTFRCDPISEHNRLYWYRQTLGQGPEFLTYFQNEAQLEKSRLLSDRFSAERPKGSFSTLEIQRTEQGDSAMYLCASSGGTYEQYFGPGTRLTVT.

This clone appeared a few times. The chain combines TRBV21-1 with TRBJ2-1; TRBD2 is the table's D call, not checked against the DNA. TRBV21-1 is noted as a pseudogene. CDR3 size: 14 residues. CDR3 in amino acids: CAKEAGRPYNEQFF. Written as DNA, the CDR3 is TGTGCCAAAGAAGCGGGACGTCCCTACAATGAGCAGTTCTTC.

The rearrangement joins TRBV7-2 to TRBJ2-1; D is uncertain. CDR3 length: 17 residues. Germline V gene sequence: CDR1 SGHTA, CDR2 FQGNSA. V was shortened by 5 bases and J by 5 bases, with 22 bases between the two germline ends. This CDR3 reads CASSTSLLTRLNNEQFF. CDR3 nucleotide sequence: TGTGCCAGCAGCACCTCCCTCCTCACGCGGTTGAACAATGAGCAGTTCTTC.

The chain uses TRBV24-1 and TRBJ2-7; D might be TRBD1 (6 bases). V lost 9 bases, J lost 3 bases, and 23 bases lay in between. The V gene's germline CDR1 is KGHDR and CDR2 SFDVKD. This CDR3 comprises 16 residues. CDR3 amino acids: CATFLETAGQRYEQYF. Here the CDR3 DNA reads TGTGCCACCTTCTTAGAAACCGCCGGACAGCGCTACGAGCAGTACTTC.

The chain carries TRBV29-1 and TRBJ1-3; D is uncertain. The CDR3 is made up of 12 amino acids. The V end was cut by 5 bases, the J end by 2 bases, with 7 bases between. Germline lookup yields CDR1 SQVTM and CDR2 ANQGSEA. CDR3 in amino acids: CSVRTAGNTIYF. In DNA form, the CDR3 reads TGCAGCGTTAGGACTGCTGGAAACACCATATATTTT.

This chain uses TRBV2 with TRBJ1-1; 7 bases align to TRBD1. J gave up 4 bases and V 6 bases, and 8 bases lay outside the gene matches. Germline CDR1 is SNHLY and CDR2 is FYNNEI. The CDR3 contains 14 residues. CDR3 protein: CASSATGVVTEAFF. CDR3 nucleotides: TGTGCCAGCAGCGCAACAGGGGTTGTCACTGAAGCTTTCTTT.

The J gene is TRBJ2-1, the V gene TRBV28, with TRBD2 identical over 13 bases. Germline assignment: CDR1 MDHEN and CDR2 SYDVKM. The CDR3 runs to 15 residues. V lost 4 bases and J lost 7; bases outside the gene matches: 4. CDR3 protein: CASSYGTSGKNEQFF. CDR3 bases: TGTGCCAGCAGTTACGGGACTAGCGGGAAAAATGAGCAGTTCTTC.